A single sample gave rise to the 26 T cell receptor beta chains below, sequenced in a study of shared clonotypes between healthy human individuals. TCRdb's table, derived via immunoSEQ multiplex PCR, lists solely in-frame clones and lacks some. The sample includes roughly 2.5 million clones, approximately 94% seen only once; the top ten take 0.11% to 0.15%. Material for sequencing was naive CD4+ T cells sorted from blood. The subset was: CD45RA+ positively selected. These receptors all come from a man between 18 and 29 years old in good health.

This clone was observed a single time. The V gene is TRBV11-2, the J gene TRBJ2-5, with D maybe TRBD2 (6 bases). CDR1 is SGHAT and CDR2 is FQNNGV in the germline V gene. Trimming stripped 1 base from V and 0 bases from J, with 15 bases between. There are 17 residues in the CDR3. CDR3 bases: TGTGCCAGCAGCTTAGTAGGTCCCGGGGGACACCAAGAGACCCAGTACTTC. Encoded protein: CASSLVGPGGHQETQYF. The whole variable domain, filled in from reference TRBV11-2 and TRBJ2-5, reads EAGVAQSPRYKIIEKRQSVAFWCNPISGHATLYWYQQILGQGPKLLIQFQNNGVVDDSQLPKDRFSAERLKGVDSTLKIQPAKLEDSAVYLCASSLVGPGGHQETQYFGPGTRLLVL.

The chain carries TRBV7-6 and TRBJ2-7; 8 bases are shared with TRBD2. CDR1 SGHVS and CDR2 FNYEAQ come from the germline V gene. J lost 4 bases, V lost 1 base, and 6 bases had no gene match. The CDR3 covers 15 residues. CDR3 sequence reads: CASSLDLAGKYEQYF. The CDR3 DNA is TGTGCCAGCAGCTTAGATCTAGCGGGTAAATACGAGCAGTACTTC.

A note on this clone: Different DNA sequences within this sample yield the same CDR3. This chain links TRBV11-2 with TRBJ2-7; 8 bases align to TRBD1. This CDR3 comprises 14 residues. V shed 5 bases, J shed 2 bases, and the junction held 5 bases outside the gene matches. Germline V gene data show CDR1 as SGHAT and CDR2 as FQNNGV. The CDR3 DNA reads TGTGCCAGCAGCCCGGGACAGGCTGCCTACGAGCAGTACTTC. This translates into CASSPGQAAYEQYF.

The chain has TRBV19 and TRBJ2-1; the D gene is possibly TRBD2 (6 bases). V was cut by 2 bases and J by 10 bases, with 21 bases left in between. This CDR3 spans 16 amino acids. Germline V gives CDR1 LNHDA, CDR2 SQIVND (reference sequence). CDR3 loop: CASSISEGTKSGEQFF. The CDR3 DNA sequence: TGTGCCAGTAGTATATCTGAGGGGACGAAAAGCGGGGAGCAGTTCTTC.

This chain joins TRBV11-3 and TRBJ2-7; the D is unclear. The ends were cut back, 5 bases at V and 3 bases at J, with 11 bases in the middle. The germline V gene encodes CDR1 SGHNT and CDR2 YENEEA. The CDR3 has 13 amino acids. CDR3 DNA sequence: TGTGCCAGCAGCCGCGAGGCACACTACGAGCAGTACTTC. Amino acid sequence: CASSREAHYEQYF.

The CDR3, as DNA: TGTGCCAGCGCTTCCGGGACTAGCGGATTGGTCCAGTACTTC. Its translation: CASASGTSGLVQYF. The J gene is TRBJ2-5, the V gene TRBV25-1, with 11 bases lining up with TRBD2. CDR1 and CDR2 (germline): MGHDK, SYGVNS. CDR3 length: 14 amino acids. Unmatched junction bases numbered 12, after V lost 8 bases and J lost 10 bases.

The J gene is TRBJ1-1, the V gene TRBV12-5, with a tentative D call TRBD1 (5 bases). The CDR3 has 14 residues. CDR1 is LGHNT and CDR2 is FRNRAP in the germline V gene. V was pared by 6 bases and J by 9 bases, with 20 bases between. CDR3 protein: CASGPGGVEVKAFF. CDR3 nucleotide sequence: TGTGCTAGTGGCCCCGGGGGGGTGGAGGTCAAAGCTTTCTTT.

The chain joins TRBV27 to TRBJ1-6; 7 bases align to TRBD1. The CDR3 extends over 15 amino acids. Germline values: CDR1 MNHEY, CDR2 SMNVEV (reference sequence). J was trimmed by 5 bases and V by 7 bases; bases with no gene match: 8. The CDR3 DNA reads as TGTGCCAGCATTCCGGGGACAGATCATAATTCACCCCTCCACTTT. Residues: CASIPGTDHNSPLHF.

This clone appeared a few times. This CDR3 is also generated by other DNA sequences in the sample. The gene calls are TRBV6-6 and TRBJ2-7; tentatively, D is TRBD1 (6 bases). Deletions cut 0 bases from V and 3 bases from J, with 6 bases between. This CDR3 contains 13 residues. Germline lookup yields CDR1 MNHNY and CDR2 SVGAGI (reference sequence). The CDR3 loop reads CASSYSDSYEQYF. CDR3 nucleotide sequence: TGTGCCAGCAGTTACTCGGACAGCTACGAGCAGTACTTC.

This clone was detected once. J is TRBJ1-5 and V is TRBV19, with D unclear. The CDR3 sequence is 14 residues long. The V end was cut by 5 bases, the J end by 4 bases, with 12 bases between. Per the germline V gene, CDR1 is LNHDA and CDR2 is SQIVND (reference sequence). CDR3 protein: CASSLTWENQPQHF. CDR3 bases: TGTGCCAGTAGTCTGACATGGGAGAATCAGCCCCAGCATTTT. Full variable domain (outside the CDR3, taken from reference TRBV19 and TRBJ1-5): DGGITQSPKYLFRKEGQNVTLSCEQNLNHDAMYWYRQDPGQGLRLIYYSQIVNDFQKGDIAEGYSVSREKKESFPLTVTSAQKNPTAFYLCASSLTWENQPQHFGDGTRLSIL.

In the case of this clone: Other nucleotide sequences from this sample produce the same CDR3. V usage is TRBV7-2 and J usage is TRBJ2-5; D may be TRBD1 (5 bases). The length of the CDR3 is 13 residues. Germline loops: CDR1 SGHTA, CDR2 FQGNSA. V lost 3 bases and J lost 1, with 6 bases in between. In nucleotides, the CDR3 is TGTGCCAGCAGCTTGCAGGGCCAAGAGACCCAGTACTTC. Protein sequence: CASSLQGQETQYF.

The chain uses TRBV9 and TRBJ2-1; 11 bases align to TRBD1. Trimming removed 6 bases from V and 12 bases from J; junction bases left unmatched: 11. This CDR3 has 14 residues. CDR1 is SGDLS, CDR2 YYNGEE, per germline. The CDR3 region is CASTPSGTGGRQFF. The CDR3 nucleotides read TGTGCCAGCACCCCGTCCGGGACAGGGGGTCGGCAGTTCTTC.

This clone was detected only once. The V and J genes are TRBV18 and TRBJ1-4, with unresolved D. Trimming removed 2 bases from V and 5 bases from J, with 12 bases in between. CDR3 length equals 15 residues. In germline, CDR1 is KGHSH, CDR2 LQKENI. The CDR3 protein is CASSPGQIENEKLFF. CDR3 DNA: TGTGCCAGCTCACCAGGTCAGATAGAGAATGAAAAACTGTTTTTT.

CDR3 amino acids: CASSRSGSGGNEQFF. The DNA of the CDR3 is TGTGCCAGCAGCCGTTCCGGTAGCGGGGGCAATGAGCAGTTCTTC. J is TRBJ2-1 and V is TRBV7-9; 9 positions match TRBD2. J lost 6 bases, V lost 5 bases, and 8 bases had no gene match. Looked up from germline, CDR1 is SEHNR and CDR2 is FQNEAQ (reference sequence). CDR3 length equals 15 residues.

This clone was seen only a few times. The chain recombines TRBV5-6 with TRBJ1-5, with D perhaps matching TRBD1 (5 bases). Per the germline V gene, CDR1 is SGHDT and CDR2 is YYEEEE. The V end lost 0 bases, the J end lost 6 bases, and 7 bases lay between the germline ends. The CDR3 is made up of 13 amino acids. Written as DNA, the CDR3 is TGTGCCAGCAGCTTGGAAGACAGTCAGCCCCAGCATTTT. Protein sequence: CASSLEDSQPQHF. The variable domain in full, with the rest retrieved from reference TRBV5-6 and TRBJ1-5, is DAGVTQSPTHLIKTRGQQVTLRCSPKSGHDTVSWYQQALGQGPQFIFQYYEEEERQRGNFPDRFSGHQFPNYSSELNVNALLLGDSALYLCASSLEDSQPQHFGDGTRLSIL.

For this clone: The identical CDR3 is also encoded by other nucleotide sequences in the sample. J is TRBJ2-3 and V is TRBV5-1; 12 bases agree with TRBD2. The CDR3 is 16 residues long. V gave up 4 bases and J gave up 0 bases; unmatched junction bases: 3. Germline assignment: CDR1 SGHRS and CDR2 YFSETQ. CDR3 protein: CASSLGLAGSTDTQYF. The CDR3 DNA sequence: TGCGCCAGCAGCCTAGGACTAGCGGGGAGCACAGATACGCAGTATTTT. The full variable domain, completed using reference TRBV5-1 and TRBJ2-3, is KAGVTQTPRYLIKTRGQQVTLSCSPISGHRSVSWYQQTPGQGLQFLFEYFSETQRNKGNFPGRFSGRQFSNSRSEMNVSTLELGDSALYLCASSLGLAGSTDTQYFGPGTRLTVL.

About this clone itself: The junction differs from germline at one of its ends, possibly a read error. The rearrangement uses TRBV7-7 and TRBJ2-3; 9 bases are shared with TRBD2. CDR3 length: 14 residues. CDR1 and CDR2 (germline): SSHAT, FNYEAQ (reference sequence). The CDR3 DNA is TGTGCTAGCAGCATGGGACTAGCCACGGATACGCAGTATTTT. Protein: CASSMGLATDTQYF.

As concerns this clone: The same CDR3 is also encoded by other DNA sequences in this sample. The DNA of the CDR3 is TGCGCCAGCAGCCCGGGACAGGTGTACAATGAGCAGTTCTTC. Amino acids: CASSPGQVYNEQFF. The chain uses TRBV5-1 and TRBJ2-1; 8 bases are a match to TRBD1. The V gene end was trimmed by 4 bases and the J gene end by 4 bases; junction bases not matched to a gene: 4. CDR1 is SGHRS and CDR2 is YFSETQ in the germline V gene. The length of the CDR3 is 14 residues. The full variable domain, with the rest looked up from reference TRBV5-1 and TRBJ2-1, is KAGVTQTPRYLIKTRGQQVTLSCSPISGHRSVSWYQQTPGQGLQFLFEYFSETQRNKGNFPGRFSGRQFSNSRSEMNVSTLELGDSALYLCASSPGQVYNEQFFGPGTRLTVL.

This chain connects TRBV27 to TRBJ2-7; D gene unclear. The CDR3 loop spans 18 amino acids. V lost 3 bases and J 3 bases, leaving 24 bases between the germline ends. CDR1 is MNHEY, CDR2 SMNVEV, per germline (reference sequence). CDR3 region: CASSFAKSGPIPLYEQYF. The CDR3 DNA is TGTGCCAGCAGTTTCGCCAAGTCCGGTCCGATACCCCTCTACGAGCAGTACTTC.

The J gene is TRBJ2-2, the V gene TRBV15; maybe TRBD1 (5 bases). The CDR3 is 15 residues long. CDR1 is LNHNV and CDR2 is YYDKDF in the germline V gene (reference sequence). Deletions cut 1 base from V and 0 bases from J, with 6 bases between. This CDR3 is CATSRVRANTGELFF. The CDR3 bases are TGTGCCACCAGCAGAGTCAGGGCGAACACCGGGGAGCTGTTTTTT.

V and J are TRBV14 and TRBJ2-4; no clear D gene. With 1 base removed from V and 5 bases from J, the gap between germline ends came to 15 bases. CDR3 length: 16 amino acids. Germline lookup yields CDR1 SGHDN and CDR2 FVKESK. This CDR3 reads CASSQGYKPVENIQYF. CDR3 nucleotide sequence: TGTGCCAGCAGCCAAGGGTACAAGCCAGTCGAAAACATTCAGTACTTC.

This chain uses TRBV9 with TRBJ2-1; possibly TRBD1 for D (5 bases). Trimming shortened V by 3 bases and J by 9 bases, and 22 bases separated the two germline ends. The length of the CDR3 is 16 residues. CDR1 SGDLS and CDR2 YYNGEE come from the germline V gene. CDR3: CASSAPLGHRLGEQFF. The DNA for the CDR3 is TGTGCCAGCAGCGCTCCACTGGGGCATCGGTTAGGTGAGCAGTTCTTC.

This chain links TRBV5-1 with TRBJ1-2, with TRBD1 as a possible D gene (6 bases). V lost 0 bases and J 3 bases, leaving 9 bases between the germline ends. The CDR3 consists of 14 residues. Germline CDR1 is SGHRS and CDR2 is YFSETQ. For the CDR3, the DNA is TGCGCCAGCAGCTTGGTACAGGGCTACTATGGCTACACCTTC. Its protein product is CASSLVQGYYGYTF.

The chain uses TRBV10-2 and TRBJ2-1, with 7 bases matching TRBD2. Germline V gene lookup returns CDR1 WSHSY and CDR2 SAAADI. J gave up 0 bases and V 6 bases, and 5 bases lay outside the gene matches. The CDR3 covers 15 residues. In DNA, the CDR3 is TGCGCCAGCAGCCAATCGGGGGGCTCCTACAATGAGCAGTTCTTC. This encodes CASSQSGGSYNEQFF.

The rearrangement joins TRBV25-1 to TRBJ1-5; 7 nucleotides align to TRBD1. The CDR3 has 16 residues. Per germline, CDR1 MGHDK and CDR2 SYGVNS. V lost 5 bases to trimming and J lost 3 bases; unmatched junction nucleotides: 10. Written as DNA, the CDR3 is TGTGCCAGCAGTACCCTTCTACAGGGGTCCAATCAGCCCCAGCATTTT. This translates into CASSTLLQGSNQPQHF.

This rearrangement joins TRBV11-2 to TRBJ1-3; TRBD1 matches at 7 bases. Trimming removed 2 bases from V and 8 bases from J; junction bases left unmatched: 12. The CDR3 loop spans 16 amino acids. Germline values: CDR1 SGHAT, CDR2 FQNNGV. CDR3 amino acids: CASSLSFTGVLDTIYF. CDR3 nucleotide sequence: TGTGCCAGCAGCTTATCGTTCACAGGGGTACTGGACACCATATATTTT.